The 5 T cell receptor beta chains in this list originate from one sample, sequenced in a study of CD4 T cells in relation to SARS-CoV-2 and coronaviruses. Repertoires were generated with immunoSEQ multiplex PCR, while TCRdb's copy carries only in-frame clones and drops some. The data show about 17,000 clones, with over 80% seen just once and roughly 30% held by the top ten. No antigens are known for them. Unexposed donor CD4+ T cells date from about 2011-2018, before the COVID-19 pandemic. The cells were cultured for over eight days before CD4+ T cells were isolated. Material: CD4+ T cells from PBMCs, cultured in vitro. These receptors all come from a human donor in good health.

In DNA form, the CDR3 reads TGTGCCAGCAGCTCGAGGGCGGATACCTACGAGCAGTACTTC. Translated, it gives CASSSRADTYEQYF. The rearrangement uses TRBV7-2 and TRBJ2-7; possibly TRBD2 for D (5 bases). There are 14 residues in the CDR3. Trimming removed 4 bases from V and 2 bases from J, with 12 bases in between. Germline V gene sequence: CDR1 SGHTA, CDR2 FQGNSA.

J is TRBJ2-2 and V is TRBV28; 9 bases are shared with TRBD2. Germline V lookup: CDR1 MDHEN, CDR2 SYDVKM. This CDR3 has 14 residues. CDR3 in DNA: TGTGCTCTCGGGCTAGCGGGGCCGACCGGGGAGCTGTTTTTT. Amino acid sequence: CALGLAGPTGELFF.

The rearrangement uses TRBV4-2 and TRBJ2-7; 9 bases are a match to TRBD2. Germline V gene sequence: CDR1 LGHNA, CDR2 YNFKEQ. J was trimmed by 7 bases and V by 4 bases; bases with no gene match: 11. The CDR3 totals 15 residues. The CDR3 DNA reads TGTGCCAGCAGCCTAAGATTGGACCTAGCGGGGGAGCAGTACTTC. This encodes CASSLRLDLAGEQYF.

The V and J genes are TRBV6-2 or TRBV6-3 and TRBJ2-5, with 14 bases identical to TRBD2. V was pared by 5 bases and J by 5 bases, with 13 bases of the junction left unmatched. This CDR3 has 18 residues. The germline V gene has CDR1 MNHEY and CDR2 SVGEGT. The CDR3 nucleotides read TGTGCCAGCAGTGCCCGACTAGCGGGAGGGCCGAGGCGGGAGACCCAGTACTTC. This encodes CASSARLAGGPRRETQYF.

J is TRBJ2-3 and V is TRBV5-1; D is uncertain. This CDR3 is built from 11 residues. CDR1 and CDR2 from the germline V gene are SGHRS and YFSETQ. The V gene lost 3 bases and the J gene lost 5 bases, with 4 bases spanning the gap. The CDR3 nucleotides are TGCGCCAGCAGCTATGAAGATACGCAGTATTTT. Its translation: CASSYEDTQYF.